Listed below are T cell receptor beta chains from one sample, sequenced in a study of blood T cells in healthy people across ages. TCRdb independently ran MiXCR on the 5' RACE reads; one entry per CDR3 protein. The data show hundreds of thousands of distinct CDR3 sequences, with more than 20% seen just once and more than 8.5% held by the top ten. These records were also assigned to another study, of T cells of mothers and their children.

Material for sequencing was blood. All receptors derive from a boy between 10 and 17 years old in good health. CDR3s include the opening cysteine and the closing phenylalanine or tryptophan. D genes are given only for firm matches. The listing skips clone size in some rows; elsewhere it reads once, few, many or a size class.

V	J	D	size	CDR3	DNA
TRBV27	TRBJ2-5	-	few	CASSQIGTLYQETQYF	TGTGCCAGCAGTCAAATCGGGACTCTGTACCAAGAGACCCAGTACTTC
TRBV7-9	TRBJ2-1	TRBD1	few	CASSDGTGGRDEQFF	TGTGCCAGCAGCGACGGGACAGGGGGACGCGATGAGCAGTTCTTC
TRBV28	TRBJ2-6	-	few	CASGGDSGANVLTF	TGTGCCAGCGGCGGAGACTCTGGGGCCAACGTCCTGACTTTC
TRBV19	TRBJ2-7	TRBD1	-	CASSIASGQGRPYEQYF	TGTGCCAGTAGTATAGCCTCTGGACAGGGCCGCCCCTACGAGCAGTACTTC
TRBV6-4	TRBJ2-1	TRBD2	-	CASSFRLAGNNEQFF	TGTGCCAGCAGTTTTAGACTAGCGGGTAACAATGAGCAGTTCTTC
TRBV24-1	TRBJ2-5	-	-	CATSSGAGQETQYF	TGTGCCACCAGTTCGGGCGCAGGGCAAGAGACCCAGTACTTC
TRBV7-3	TRBJ1-2	-	few	CASSSTPGGQWDGYTF	TGTGCCAGCAGCTCCACCCCAGGTGGACAATGGGATGGCTACACCTTC
TRBV4-2	TRBJ2-3	TRBD2	few	CASSQGDPGGDTQYF	TGTGCCAGCAGCCAAGGGGACCCGGGAGGAGATACGCAGTATTTT
TRBV5-1	TRBJ2-5	-	-	CASSLGSFTGNQETQYF	TGCGCCAGCAGCTTGGGGAGCTTCACAGGGAACCAAGAGACCCAGTACTTC
TRBV12-3/TRBV12-4	TRBJ1-5	-	-	CASSLNGGDQPQHF	TGTGCCAGCAGTTTAAATGGGGGGGATCAGCCCCAGCATTTT
TRBV24-1	TRBJ2-6	TRBD1	few	CATGTVNSGANVLTF	TGTGCCACCGGGACAGTCAACTCTGGGGCCAACGTCCTGACTTTC
TRBV7-2	TRBJ2-1	-	few	CASSSRLVRIEQFF	TGTGCCAGCAGCTCTCGACTAGTACGGATTGAGCAGTTCTTC
TRBV29-1	TRBJ2-1	TRBD2	few	CSVEESSGSYNEQFF	TGCAGCGTTGAAGAATCTAGCGGGAGCTACAATGAGCAGTTCTTC
TRBV11-1	TRBJ2-5	-	-	CASSPNRPSGEQYF	TGTGCCAGCAGCCCTAATCGCCCTTCTGGGGAGCAGTACTTC
TRBV4-3	TRBJ2-3	-	few	CASSQDHRGTDTQYF	TGCGCCAGCAGCCAAGACCACCGAGGCACAGATACGCAGTATTTT
TRBV7-9	TRBJ1-2	-	few	CASSLAPGLRGAAGYTF	TGTGCCAGCAGCTTAGCTCCCGGGCTACGGGGGGCAGCGGGCTACACCTTC
TRBV29-1	TRBJ2-5	-	few	CSVDGLGFGDQETQYF	TGCAGCGTTGATGGTTTGGGGTTCGGGGATCAAGAGACCCAGTACTTC
TRBV29-1	TRBJ2-5	-	few	CSGQGYQETQYF	TGCAGCGGGCAGGGATACCAAGAGACCCAGTACTTC
TRBV20-1	TRBJ2-7	-	-	CSARDVGRLSYEQYF	TGCAGTGCTAGAGACGTAGGGAGACTCTCCTACGAGCAGTACTTC
TRBV20-1	TRBJ2-3	-	-	CSAISSGLNTDTQYF	TGCAGTGCTATCTCCTCGGGGTTAAACACAGATACGCAGTATTTT
TRBV27	TRBJ1-4	TRBD1	few	CASSLVPGQGAPGNEKLFF	TGTGCCAGCAGTTTGGTACCGGGACAGGGGGCGCCTGGGAATGAAAAACTGTTTTTT
TRBV5-5	TRBJ2-1	-	-	CASSFRDTNEQFF	TGTGCCAGCAGCTTTCGGGACACCAATGAGCAGTTCTTC
TRBV7-9	TRBJ2-7	-	-	CASSLAGRVIDEQYF	TGTGCCAGCAGCTTAGCGGGCAGGGTTATCGACGAGCAGTACTTC
TRBV4-2	TRBJ2-1	-	-	CASQPAEQFF	TGTGCCAGCCAGCCTGCTGAGCAGTTCTTC
TRBV7-6	TRBJ2-7	TRBD2	-	CASSPAGASGTRYF	TGTGCCAGCAGCCCGGCAGGGGCTAGCGGGACTCGGTACTTC
TRBV7-2	TRBJ1-5	TRBD1	few	CASSRAGTGNQPQHF	TGTGCCAGCAGCAGAGCCGGGACAGGGAATCAGCCCCAGCATTTT
TRBV7-3	TRBJ2-3	TRBD1	few	CASSSTGTGADTQYF	TGTGCCAGCAGCTCGACCGGGACAGGGGCCGATACGCAGTATTTT
TRBV29-1	TRBJ2-5	TRBD1	-	CSVEQGTGREETQYF	TGCAGCGTTGAGCAGGGGACAGGTCGGGAAGAGACCCAGTACTTC
TRBV12-3/TRBV12-4	TRBJ1-2	-	-	CASSLRGAGYTF	TGTGCCAGCAGTTTAAGGGGGGCTGGCTACACCTTC
TRBV2	TRBJ2-7	-	few	CASSDVYEQYF	TGTGCCAGCAGCGATGTTTACGAGCAGTACTTC
TRBV7-3	TRBJ2-1	TRBD1	few	CASGMDRADNEQFF	TGTGCCAGCGGCATGGACAGGGCCGACAATGAGCAGTTCTTC
TRBV3-1	TRBJ2-7	-	-	CASSPQATRIYEQYF	TGTGCCAGCAGCCCTCAGGCAACAAGGATCTACGAGCAGTACTTC
TRBV29-1	TRBJ2-2	-	few	CSALGGNTGELFF	TGCAGCGCCCTAGGGGGAAACACCGGGGAGCTGTTTTTT
TRBV29-1	TRBJ2-5	-	-	CSVAYRMIQETQYF	TGCAGCGTTGCGTACAGAATGATCCAAGAGACCCAGTACTTC
TRBV12-3/TRBV12-4	TRBJ2-3	-	-	CASSQTITQYF	TGTGCCAGCAGTCAAACTATTACGCAGTATTTT
TRBV7-9	TRBJ2-7	-	-	CASSPLVGGVGEQYF	TGTGCCAGCAGCCCTCTCGTAGGAGGGGTTGGAGAGCAGTACTTC
TRBV7-3	TRBJ2-5	TRBD2	once	CASSRGWLAGETQYF	TGTGCCAGCAGCCGGGGGTGGCTAGCGGGAGAGACCCAGTACTTC
TRBV10-3	TRBJ2-7	-	-	CAISEGSGELEQYF	TGTGCCATCAGTGAGGGCTCAGGGGAACTCGAGCAGTACTTC
TRBV4-3	TRBJ2-1	TRBD2	many	CASSRTSGGPSYNEQFF	TGCGCCAGCAGCCGAACTAGCGGGGGCCCGTCCTACAATGAGCAGTTCTTC
TRBV5-4	TRBJ2-7	-	few	CASRSSASSYEQYF	TGTGCCAGCAGAAGTAGCGCAAGCTCCTACGAGCAGTACTTC
TRBV12-3/TRBV12-4	TRBJ1-5	-	few	CASSFGGQGNQPQHF	TGTGCCAGCAGTTTTGGGGGTCAGGGCAATCAGCCCCAGCATTTT
TRBV29-1	TRBJ2-1	-	-	CSVHPGQYNEQFF	TGCAGCGTTCACCCAGGACAGTACAATGAGCAGTTCTTC
TRBV7-9	TRBJ2-1	TRBD2	-	CASSTVLAGEGNEQFF	TGTGCCAGCAGCACCGTGCTAGCGGGAGAGGGCAATGAGCAGTTCTTC
TRBV27	TRBJ2-1	-	-	CASTWSQGSYNEQFF	TGTGCCAGCACCTGGTCGCAGGGGTCCTACAATGAGCAGTTCTTC
TRBV19	TRBJ2-7	TRBD1	few	CASSPSGTGAEQYF	TGTGCCAGTAGTCCTTCCGGGACAGGGGCCGAGCAGTACTTC
TRBV21-1	TRBJ1-2	-	few	CASSNAPGQGYYGYTF	TGTGCCAGCAGCAACGCTCCGGGACAGGGATATTATGGCTACACCTTC
TRBV7-9	TRBJ2-3	TRBD2	-	CASTGRGDTQYF	TGTGCCAGCACCGGGAGGGGCGATACGCAGTATTTT
TRBV20-1	TRBJ1-2	-	-	CSDRDASGPLLYGYTF	TGCAGTGATAGAGATGCATCGGGGCCCCTCCTTTATGGCTACACCTTC
TRBV2	TRBJ2-7	-	few	CASSEVGSSYEQYF	TGTGCCAGCAGTGAAGTAGGAAGCTCCTACGAGCAGTACTTC
TRBV20-1	TRBJ2-1	TRBD2	-	CSASPLLAGFYNEQFF	TGCAGTGCTAGTCCGTTGCTAGCGGGGTTCTACAATGAGCAGTTCTTC
TRBV20-1	TRBJ2-1	TRBD2	few	CSASGLVRSYNEQFF	TGCAGTGCCTCGGGACTAGTGCGCTCCTACAATGAGCAGTTCTTC
TRBV20-1	TRBJ2-7	-	-	CSARDQRATGYEQYF	TGCAGTGCTAGAGATCAACGGGCTACGGGCTACGAGCAGTACTTC
TRBV4-1	TRBJ2-1	TRBD2	-	CASSLSGTPHNEQFF	TGCGCCAGCAGCCTAAGCGGGACCCCTCACAATGAGCAGTTCTTC
TRBV7-9	TRBJ1-2	TRBD1	once	CASSAWDRVGYGYTF	TGTGCCAGCAGCGCTTGGGACAGGGTCGGGTATGGCTACACCTTC
TRBV7-3	TRBJ2-5	-	few	CASSPDLETQYF	TGTGCCAGCAGCCCGGATCTGGAGACCCAGTACTTC
TRBV20-1	TRBJ2-3	-	few	CSARPRIRTDTQYF	TGCAGTGCTAGACCTCGCATTAGAACAGATACGCAGTATTTT
TRBV11-2	TRBJ2-5	-	-	CASSADGMRTQYF	TGTGCCAGCAGTGCGGACGGGATGAGGACCCAGTACTTC
TRBV29-1	TRBJ1-1	-	few	CSVEDTAEAFF	TGCAGCGTTGAAGATACGGCTGAAGCTTTCTTT
TRBV6-2/TRBV6-3	TRBJ2-6	-	-	CASSYEWGSGANVLTF	TGTGCCAGCAGTTACGAGTGGGGGTCTGGGGCCAACGTCCTGACTTTC